This TCR beta chain was sequenced during a study of control samples from healthy donors and cancer patients. The CDR3 runs 11 residues. CDR1 and CDR2 (germline): DFQATT, SNEGSKA (reference sequence). Libraries were prepared by immunoSEQ multiplex PCR; TCRdb keeps only in-frame clonotypes and omits some of them. Here the sample spans about 12,000 clones, roughly 90% being singletons. The J gene is TRBJ1-2, the V gene TRBV20-1, with D hard to call. This TCR derives from a male donor with melanoma. The sequencing input was formalin-fixed, paraffin-embedded tissue. CDR3 amino acids: CSSERDYGYTF. CDR3 bases: TGCAGCTCGGAGCGCGACTATGGCTACACCTTC.